Here is one T cell receptor beta chain with its context. This record belongs to a study of cytomegalovirus exposure and HLA in healthy donors. The method was immunoSEQ multiplex PCR; TCRdb's version includes in-frame clones alone and lacks a portion of them. In the table there are roughly 130,000 clones, 88% of which are singletons. Germline V gene data show CDR1 as MNHEY and CDR2 as SVGAGI. The CDR3 runs 15 residues. The V gene end was trimmed by 2 bases and the J gene end by 4 bases; junction bases not matched to a gene: 5. The chain employs TRBV6-5 and TRBJ2-7; 10 bases align to TRBD1. Sequencing was performed on PBMCs. The receptor comes from a man aged 30 to 39 in good health and CMV-seronegative. Written as DNA, the CDR3 is TGTGCCAGCAGTTACCGGGACAGGGGTTATTACGAGCAGTACTTC. Protein: CASSYRDRGYYEQYF.